This T cell receptor beta chain appears in the sequencing data of a study of cytomegalovirus exposure and HLA in healthy donors. General observations from the study: Reports credit the classifier with highly specific, highly sensitive diagnosis of cytomegalovirus status.

Data came from immunoSEQ multiplex PCR; TCRdb stores just in-frame clones and leaves some out. The data show about 150,000 clones, 85% to 90% seen once. There are 14 residues in the CDR3. The V end lost 6 bases, the J end lost 6 bases, and 15 bases lay between the germline ends. Germline V lookup: CDR1 SGDLS, CDR2 YYNGEE. Details on this clone: Its matching antigen is unknown.

The sample was PBMCs. This chain uses TRBV9 with TRBJ2-2, with D maybe TRBD2 (6 bases). This clonotype originated in a woman in her twenties or thirties in good health and CMV-seropositive. Here the CDR3 reads CASTKGAGPGELFF. The CDR3 nucleotides read TGTGCCAGCACAAAAGGGGCGGGGCCCGGGGAGCTGTTTTTT. Variable domain in full (rest from reference TRBV9 and TRBJ2-2): DSGVTQTPKHLITATGQRVTLRCSPRSGDLSVYWYQQSLDQGLQFLIQYYNGEERAKGNILERFSAQQFPDLHSELNLSSLELGDSALYFCASTKGAGPGELFFGEGSRLTVL.